What follows describes a single T cell receptor beta chain. The target antigen is unknown. This table comes from immunoSEQ multiplex PCR, and its TCRdb copy is limited to in-frame clones, with some not included. The sample records 38,000 or so clones, 85% being singletons. These data come from a study of PD-1 blockade in mismatch repair-deficient tumors. The wider study: Enrolled about 2013-2017, patients had progressing, pretreated mismatch repair-deficient cancers of approximately 13 types.

All patients were mismatch repair deficient, assessed by either PCR or immunohistochemistry. TCR sequencing covered a few patients who responded to pembrolizumab. Study-wide results and limits: After pembrolizumab, tumor-resident clones rose rapidly, then generally contracted before radiologic responses.

The source was peripheral blood, collected around 76 weeks after starting pembrolizumab. This clonotype originated in an adult with mismatch repair-deficient cancer.

The CDR3 spells CASSLAGGEAEFF. The CDR3 DNA reads as TGCGCCAGCAGCTTGGCCGGGGGGGAGGCAGAGTTCTTC. The chain joins TRBV5-1 to TRBJ2-1, with 8 bases aligning to TRBD2. Looked up from germline, CDR1 is SGHRS and CDR2 is YFSETQ. This CDR3 is built from 13 residues. V trimming: 0 bases; J trimming: 14 bases; junction bases outside the gene matches: 7.